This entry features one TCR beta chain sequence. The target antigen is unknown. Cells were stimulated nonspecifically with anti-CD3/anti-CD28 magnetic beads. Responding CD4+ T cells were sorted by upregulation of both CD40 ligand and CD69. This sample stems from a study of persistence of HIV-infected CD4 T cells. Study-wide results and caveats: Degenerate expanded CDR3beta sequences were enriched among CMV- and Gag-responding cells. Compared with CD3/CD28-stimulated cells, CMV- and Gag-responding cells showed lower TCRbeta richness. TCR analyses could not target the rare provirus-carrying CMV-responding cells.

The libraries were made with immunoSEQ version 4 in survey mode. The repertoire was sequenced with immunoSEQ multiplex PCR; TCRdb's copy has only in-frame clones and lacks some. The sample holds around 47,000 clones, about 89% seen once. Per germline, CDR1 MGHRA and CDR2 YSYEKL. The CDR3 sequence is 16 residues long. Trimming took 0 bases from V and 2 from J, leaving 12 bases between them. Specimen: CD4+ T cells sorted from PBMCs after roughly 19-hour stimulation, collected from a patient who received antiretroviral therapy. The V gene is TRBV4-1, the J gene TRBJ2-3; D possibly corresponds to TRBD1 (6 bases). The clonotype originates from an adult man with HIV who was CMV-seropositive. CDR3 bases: TGCGCCAGCAGCCAAGATGGCGAGGGGGTCACAGATACGCAGTATTTT. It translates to CASSQDGEGVTDTQYF.